This paragraph reports one T cell receptor (beta chain). The sample contains more than one DNA sequence encoding this CDR3. Per the germline V gene, CDR1 is MNHNS and CDR2 is SASEGT. Deletions cut 3 bases from V and 4 bases from J, with 4 bases between. The CDR3 totals 11 residues. Sequencing used immunoSEQ multiplex PCR; TCRdb keeps in-frame clones, though not all of them. Found here are around 70,000 clones, roughly 92% of them singletons; the top ten hold roughly 2.1%. This entry comes from a study of T cell changes during pregnancy in multiple sclerosis. Sequenced material: peripheral blood, taken in the second trimester of pregnancy. This TCR came from a female donor with multiple sclerosis, enrolled in a pregnancy study. This chain joins TRBV6-1 and TRBJ2-7; D gene unclear. In DNA form, the CDR3 reads TGTGCCAGCAGTGATCGGTACGAGCAGTACTTC. This sequence encodes CASSDRYEQYF.